The 5 T cell receptor beta chains below all came from one sample that was sequenced in a study of blood T cell repertoires in COVID-19. Profiling relied on immunoSEQ multiplex PCR, and the TCRdb table lists in-frame clones only, not all of them. The data hold around 94,000 clones, with 92% observed a single time. The sample comprised peripheral blood. The receptor source for this set is a woman aged 45-60 years with COVID-19, enrolled during active disease.

The chain uses TRBV4-3 and TRBJ1-2; D gene ambiguous. The CDR3 runs to 12 residues. Germline CDR1 reads LGHNA; CDR2 reads YSLEER. Between the trimmed V and J ends, which lost 6 bases and 5 bases, there was a span of 10 bases. CDR3 in DNA: TGCGCCAGCAGAGGAGGGAATTATGGCTACACCTTC. Its translation: CASRGGNYGYTF.

This clone showed up just once. This sequence joins TRBV5-1 and TRBJ2-5; 7 nucleotides agree with TRBD2. J gave up 5 bases and V 5 bases, and 3 bases lay outside the gene matches. CDR1 SGHRS and CDR2 YFSETQ come from the germline V gene. The CDR3 is 12 amino acids. The CDR3, as DNA: TGCGCCAGCAGGGGAGGGATGGAGACCCAGTACTTC. Translated, it gives CASRGGMETQYF.

The genes are TRBV28 and TRBJ1-2, with TRBD1 as a possible D gene (5 bases). The CDR3 is 17 amino acids. V lost 8 bases, J lost 4 bases, and 26 bases lay in between. Germline values: CDR1 MDHEN, CDR2 SYDVKM. The CDR3 reads CASEPLLRGFRSYGYTF. The CDR3 DNA reads TGTGCCAGCGAACCCCTCCTAAGGGGTTTCCGAAGCTATGGCTACACCTTC.

The chain recombines TRBV9 with TRBJ2-3; D call uncertain. Germline values: CDR1 SGDLS, CDR2 YYNGEE. This CDR3 is built from 13 residues. V was shortened by 2 bases and J by 4 bases, with 8 bases between the two germline ends. CDR3 in DNA: TGTGCCAGCAGCGTGTTAGTTGCAGATACGCAGTATTTT. Its translation: CASSVLVADTQYF.

V is TRBV28 and J is TRBJ1-2, with no clear D. Germline-derived CDR1 and CDR2 are MDHEN and SYDVKM. The CDR3 contains 14 residues. Trimming cost V 6 bases and J 8 bases, with 19 bases left between them. The chain's CDR3 is CASRWEGPHRGYTF. The CDR3 nucleotides read TGTGCCAGCAGGTGGGAGGGTCCCCACCGGGGCTACACCTTC.